This T cell receptor beta chain stems from a study of Ad26.COV2.S vaccination and SARS-CoV-2 variants. As for the study in general: Donor had been placed in the Ad26.COV2.S arm of the COV1001 trial. Ad26.COV2.S shots went into the muscle once or twice, 56 days apart. General study findings and limits: Researchers cautioned that TCR breadth and depth analyses may have underestimated total T cell responses.

Treatment here: some 20 received Ad26.COV2.S at low or high dose, single or two shots; a few received placebo; per-sample allocation not given. Day 63 after the first injection of vaccine or placebo was the sampling time. Adults aged 18-55 years in Boston included the donor. The germline V gene encodes CDR1 SGHNT and CDR2 YYREEE (reference sequence). CDR3 length: 15 residues. Trimming pared 1 base from V and 0 bases from J, leaving 8 bases between. Libraries were prepared by immunoSEQ multiplex PCR; TCRdb keeps only in-frame clonotypes and omits some of them. The table records a few hundred thousand clones, almost 90% of them present only once. As regards this clone: Its antigen is unknown.

The chain is built from TRBV5-4 and TRBJ2-1; tentatively, D is TRBD2 (6 bases). Sequenced material: peripheral blood, taken in a trial of Ad26.COV2.S vaccine versus placebo. This TCR was sampled from a person aged 18-65 years who received the Ad26.COV2.S COVID-19 vaccine or a placebo. The CDR3 DNA sequence: TGTGCCAGCAGCTTGTACGGGGGCTCCTACAATGAGCAGTTCTTC. Its translation: CASSLYGGSYNEQFF.